These 27 T cell receptor beta chains share one sample of origin, sequenced in a study of CD8 T cells in ankylosing spondylitis. TCRdb re-derived calls from the 5' RACE reads in MiXCR, one entry per CDR3 protein. Of roughly 150,000 distinct CDR3 sequences in the sample, around a third were seen once. Specimen: synovial fluid, either unsorted or a sorted T cell fraction (not recorded which). These receptors were obtained from a male donor with ankylosing spondylitis.

This clonotype was counted only a few times. The V and J genes are TRBV5-1 and TRBJ2-1; 12 bases are a match to TRBD2. J gave up 7 bases and V 0 bases, and 11 bases lay outside the gene matches. The CDR3 runs 18 residues. CDR1 is SGHRS and CDR2 is YFSETQ in the germline V gene. The CDR3 is CASSLVASGGAFPNEQFF. The CDR3 DNA reads TGCGCCAGCAGCTTGGTGGCTAGCGGGGGGGCCTTTCCAAATGAGCAGTTCTTC.

Many counts were recorded for this clonotype. The chain has TRBV12-3 or TRBV12-4 and TRBJ1-2; possibly TRBD1 for D (5 bases). The CDR3 runs to 16 residues. V gave up 6 bases and J gave up 0 bases, with 17 bases separating them. CDR3 coding DNA: TGTGCCAGCAGCAAAGCGGGACCGCCCGCTAACTATGGCTACACCTTC. It codes for CASSKAGPPANYGYTF.

This clonotype was picked up a small number of times. The CDR3 DNA reads TGTGCCAGCAGCTCCCGGGACCAGGACACCGGGGAGCTGTTTTTT. It yields the protein CASSSRDQDTGELFF. The gene calls are TRBV9 and TRBJ2-2; the D call may be TRBD1 or TRBD2 (5 bases each). The CDR3 loop spans 15 amino acids. The germline V gene has CDR1 SGDLS and CDR2 YYNGEE. V lost 4 bases and J 3 bases, leaving 13 bases between the germline ends.

This chain links TRBV7-6 with TRBJ2-1; TRBD2 aligns across 9 bases. V dropped 5 bases and J dropped 6; count of bases not matched to a gene: 8. Germline lookup yields CDR1 SGHVS and CDR2 FNYEAQ. The CDR3 covers 15 residues. CDR3 region: CASSLRTSVLNEQFF. In DNA, the CDR3 is TGTGCCAGCAGCCTTCGGACTAGCGTGCTCAATGAGCAGTTCTTC.

The V gene is TRBV4-2, the J gene TRBJ2-2, with D perhaps TRBD2 (5 bases). Germline values: CDR1 LGHNA, CDR2 YNFKEQ. Trimming removed 4 bases from V and 3 bases from J, with 18 bases in between. CDR3 length equals 17 residues. The CDR3 nucleotides are TGTGCCAGCAGCCGAACCCATGAGGGCGGAGACACCGGGGAGCTGTTTTTT. Its translation is CASSRTHEGGDTGELFF.

This chain links TRBV28 with TRBJ2-1; D is perhaps TRBD1 or TRBD2 (5 bases each). CDR1 and CDR2 (germline): MDHEN, SYDVKM. V lost 5 bases, J lost 8 bases, and 19 bases lay in between. The CDR3 contains 15 residues. CDR3 sequence: CASSLPGTQGDEQFF. CDR3 in DNA: TGTGCCAGCAGTCTCCCGGGGACGCAGGGCGATGAGCAGTTCTTC.

This clonotype appeared a few times. The chain employs TRBV30 and TRBJ1-6, with D unresolved. There are 13 residues in the CDR3. V lost 3 bases and J 7 bases, leaving 10 bases between the germline ends. Germline CDR1 reads GTSNPN; CDR2 reads SVGIG (reference sequence). Here the CDR3 reads CAWRPGRNSPLHF. The DNA of the CDR3 is TGTGCCTGGAGACCGGGCCGGAATTCACCCCTCCACTTT.

The chain recombines TRBV6-1 with TRBJ1-5; 8 bases agree with TRBD1. The CDR3 has 15 residues. CDR1 and CDR2 (germline): MNHNS, SASEGT. The J segment lost 2 bases and the V segment lost 4 bases, leaving 4 bases of the junction unmatched. CDR3 nucleotides: TGTGCCAGCAGTGGATGGGGACAGGGCAATCAGCCCCAGCATTTT. It is translated as CASSGWGQGNQPQHF.

The chain links TRBV20-1 to TRBJ2-3, with D possibly matching TRBD2 (6 bases). V was shortened by 3 bases and J by 15 bases, with 16 bases between the two germline ends. CDR1 is DFQATT and CDR2 is SNEGSKA in the germline V gene (reference sequence). The CDR3 is made up of 11 amino acids. CDR3 residues: CSASTSREKYF. The CDR3 DNA reads TGCAGTGCTAGCACTAGCCGCGAGAAATATTTT.

In this sample, this clonotype turned up a few times. V is TRBV6-1 and J is TRBJ1-1; D gene ambiguous. V was clipped by 5 bases and J by 6 bases, with 10 bases between them. Germline V gene data show CDR1 as MNHNS and CDR2 as SASEGT. The CDR3 contains 12 residues. The CDR3 protein is CASSPRRAEAFF. The CDR3 coding sequence is TGTGCCAGCAGTCCGAGACGGGCTGAAGCTTTCTTT.

This chain uses TRBV4-1 with TRBJ1-2; 9 nucleotides match TRBD1. Germline V gene sequence: CDR1 MGHRA, CDR2 YSYEKL. The CDR3 runs 19 residues. The V and J ends lost 0 bases and 4 bases, in that order; junction bases with no gene match: 15. The CDR3 region is CASSQDLAETGGASYGYTF. The CDR3 nucleotides are TGCGCCAGCAGCCAAGATTTGGCGGAAACAGGGGGCGCAAGCTATGGCTACACCTTC.

There are many counts of this clonotype. The chain couples TRBV20-1 to TRBJ1-1; possible D gene TRBD1, 5 bases. CDR1 is DFQATT and CDR2 is SNEGSKA in the germline V gene (reference sequence). This CDR3 is built from 15 residues. V was trimmed by 6 bases and J by 0 bases, leaving 17 bases between them. CDR3 sequence: CSAPTPGGVNTEAFF. DNA for the CDR3: TGCAGTGCCCCCACCCCGGGGGGTGTGAACACTGAAGCTTTCTTT.

V and J are TRBV7-9 and TRBJ2-3, with TRBD1 matching 10 bases. The CDR3 is 14 residues long. V lost 4 bases, J lost 4 bases, and 2 bases stayed unmatched. Germline V gene data show CDR1 as SEHNR and CDR2 as FQNEAQ (reference sequence). In nucleotides, the CDR3 is TGTGCCAGCAGCTGGGGACAGGGGTCAGATACGCAGTATTTT. Protein product: CASSWGQGSDTQYF.

This clonotype has just a few counts. The V gene is TRBV9, the J gene TRBJ2-2; 8 nucleotides agree with TRBD2. From germline, CDR1 is SGDLS and CDR2 YYNGEE. Unmatched junction bases numbered 9, after V lost 4 bases and J lost 4 bases. The CDR3 totals 16 residues. CDR3 sequence: CASSPRGGRGTGELFF. The CDR3 coding sequence is TGTGCCAGCAGCCCTCGGGGGGGGCGAGGCACCGGGGAGCTGTTTTTT.

This clonotype is termed medium-sized. The chain uses TRBV5-1 and TRBJ2-4; perhaps TRBD2 as D (5 bases). The CDR3 sequence is 16 residues long. Germline V gene lookup returns CDR1 SGHRS and CDR2 YFSETQ. V lost 1 base and J lost 2, with 13 bases in between. The CDR3 coding sequence is TGCGCCAGCAGCTTGAACGACGGGGTATCCAAAAACATTCAGTACTTC. Encoded protein: CASSLNDGVSKNIQYF.

This clonotype was detected a few times. The chain couples TRBV6-5 to TRBJ2-3, with 7 bases fitting TRBD2. The CDR3 is 17 residues long. Germline trimming cut 0 bases from V and 2 bases from J; bases unmatched to any gene: 8. Germline V lookup: CDR1 MNHEY, CDR2 SVGAGI. DNA of the CDR3: TGTGCCAGCAGTTACTCATCCGGCGGGGGACCCACAGATACGCAGTATTTT. Translating it yields CASSYSSGGGPTDTQYF.

This clonotype was seen more than once but under ten times. The rearrangement uses TRBV25-1 and TRBJ2-7; 8 nucleotides match TRBD1. With V trimmed by 7 bases and J by 3 bases, 5 bases remained unmatched. The CDR3 is 13 residues long. CDR1 and CDR2 (germline): MGHDK, SYGVNS. CDR3 nucleotides: TGTGCCAGCACAGGACAGGGTTTCTACGAGCAGTACTTC. Its translation: CASTGQGFYEQYF.

This clonotype turned up a few times. The J gene is TRBJ1-1, the V gene TRBV6-1; D is unclear. Trimming left V 4 bases short and J 2 bases short, with 8 bases between. The CDR3 has 13 amino acids. CDR1 is MNHNS and CDR2 is SASEGT in the germline V gene. DNA for the CDR3: TGTGCCAGCAGTGCCTCATTTAACACTGAAGCTTTCTTT. It codes for CASSASFNTEAFF.

This clonotype was observed at least ten times. The V gene is TRBV20-1, the J gene TRBJ2-3; TRBD1 matches 7 bases. After removal of 6 bases from V and 1 base from J, the junction contained 7 bases not matched to a gene. CDR3 length: 14 amino acids. Germline values: CDR1 DFQATT, CDR2 SNEGSKA (reference sequence). The CDR3 region is CSAKQGWGTDTQYF. CDR3 nucleotides: TGCAGTGCAAAACAGGGGTGGGGCACAGATACGCAGTATTTT.

Notes on this clonotype: Sequence at one end of the junction differs from germline and may be a read error. V gene TRBV5-1 combines with J gene TRBJ1-1; maybe TRBD1 (5 bases). Looked up from germline, CDR1 is SGHRS and CDR2 is YFSETQ. This CDR3 spans 15 amino acids. In DNA, the CDR3 is TGCGCCAGCAGCTTGCTGCCGGGGGAGAACTCTGAAGCTTTCTTT. Translation: CASSLLPGENSEAFF.

This clonotype was counted ten times or more. The chain joins TRBV5-1 to TRBJ1-3; no clear D gene. CDR1 and CDR2 (germline): SGHRS, YFSETQ. V lost 3 bases and J 0 bases, leaving 7 bases between the germline ends. The CDR3 runs 14 residues. The CDR3 DNA reads as TGCGCCAGCAGCTCAAGCTCCTCTGGAAACACCATATATTTT. It codes for CASSSSSSGNTIYF.

The chain is built from TRBV29-1 and TRBJ2-5; 8 bases fit TRBD1. The CDR3 length is 13 residues. Germline V gene lookup returns CDR1 SQVTM and CDR2 ANQGSEA. V gave up 7 bases and J gave up 1 base; unmatched junction bases: 5. DNA of the CDR3: TGCAGCGCCGCGCAGGGGGCCCAAGAGACCCAGTACTTC. Translated: CSAAQGAQETQYF.

This chain uses TRBV6-2 or TRBV6-3 with TRBJ2-1, with 9 bases fitting TRBD1. V trimming: 6 bases; J trimming: 7 bases; junction bases outside the gene matches: 19. Germline V gene lookup returns CDR1 MNHEY and CDR2 SVGEGT. The CDR3 is made up of 18 amino acids. DNA for the CDR3: TGTGCCAGCAGCTCAGACAGGGGGGTCATGCTAGCGCGGAATGAGCAGTTCTTC. As protein: CASSSDRGVMLARNEQFF.

This clonotype has more than one count but fewer than ten. CDR3 loop: CASSLFAGGQETQYF. The CDR3 nucleotides read TGTGCCAGCAGCTTATTTGCGGGGGGTCAAGAGACCCAGTACTTC. The V gene is TRBV7-9, the J gene TRBJ2-5, with 8 nucleotides matching TRBD2. Germline values: CDR1 SEHNR, CDR2 FQNEAQ (reference sequence). The V and J ends lost 2 bases and 2 bases, in that order; junction bases with no gene match: 4. The CDR3 totals 15 residues.

This clonotype turned up a few times. The rearrangement links TRBV20-1 to TRBJ2-2, with D perhaps TRBD2 (5 bases). The CDR3 contains 13 residues. The germline CDR1 and CDR2 sequences are DFQATT and SNEGSKA (reference sequence). CDR3 sequence: CRTRQRVTGELFF. Here the CDR3 DNA reads TGCAGAACTAGACAAAGGGTTACCGGGGAGCTGTTTTTT.

V usage is TRBV28 and J usage is TRBJ1-1; possibly TRBD1 for D (5 bases). Trimming left V 6 bases short and J 0 bases short, with 14 bases between. Germline V gene data show CDR1 as MDHEN and CDR2 as SYDVKM. The CDR3 loop spans 15 amino acids. The CDR3 DNA follows: TGTGCCAGCAGGCCCGAAACAGGACTGAACACTGAAGCTTTCTTT. As protein: CASRPETGLNTEAFF.

This clonotype has at least ten counts. The gene calls are TRBV29-1 and TRBJ1-2; 7 bases agree with TRBD1. Germline V lookup: CDR1 SQVTM, CDR2 ANQGSEA. V shed 6 bases and J 6 bases; nucleotides not matched to a gene: 10. The CDR3 covers 13 residues. Here the CDR3 DNA reads TGCAGCGTGGGAACAGGGGAACTCAATGGCTACACCTTC. Protein sequence: CSVGTGELNGYTF.